The T cell receptor beta chain described here comes from a study of T cell responses to AZD1222 COVID-19 vaccine. Study results and limitations: Clonal diversity was possibly underestimated, and the donors were mostly white British, with more females.

The CDR3 covers 14 residues. Germline loops: CDR1 LGHNA, CDR2 YSLEER. With 1 base removed from V and 6 bases from J, the gap between germline ends came to 11 bases. As concerns this clone: Its antigen is unidentified.

Only in-frame clones appear in the TCRdb table, and some are missing; sequencing was by immunoSEQ multiplex PCR. The top ten hold over 8.5% of the sample, which has more than 95,000 clones, about 89% seen once. This TCR derives from an adult in good health. The specimen comprised peripheral blood, sampled on day 0 of MenACWY control vaccination. The chain joins TRBV4-3 to TRBJ2-3; D assignment may be TRBD1 or TRBD2 (5 bases each). In DNA form, the CDR3 reads TGCGCCAGCAGCCAAGTTACGGGGCTTGATACGCAGTATTTT. Protein: CASSQVTGLDTQYF.